The clone carrying this TCR beta chain was observed a handful of times. Its antigen remains unidentified. The data derive from a study of T cells after yellow fever vaccination. Study-level information: Each low-cell-number fraction was prepared by means of SMART-Seq v4 Ultra Low Input. Study observations and caveats: The CD4 compartment and the CD8 compartment contained a small share of clonotypes in common. One caveat is that FACS-sorted repertoires could contain abundant clonotypes contaminating from the bulk population.

Per the germline V gene, CDR1 is LNHNV and CDR2 is YYDKDF (reference sequence). This CDR3 is 14 amino acids long. V lost 0 bases, J lost 4 bases, and 9 bases lay in between. It was through 5'RACE template switching that TCR cDNA was made, with a universal primer site and UMIs added. TCRdb independently ran MiXCR on the 5' RACE reads; one entry per CDR3 protein. The sample lists under 700,000 distinct CDR3 sequences; about 15% were seen once. The origin of this receptor is a man aged 18 to 30 who received the YFV17D yellow fever vaccine. The chain couples TRBV15 to TRBJ1-2; D is undetermined. Sequenced here: PBMCs, sampled 5 days after the first yellow fever vaccination. CDR3 DNA: TGTGCCACCAGCAGAGATTACGGCGGCTATGGCTACACCTTC. Translating gives CATSRDYGGYGYTF.